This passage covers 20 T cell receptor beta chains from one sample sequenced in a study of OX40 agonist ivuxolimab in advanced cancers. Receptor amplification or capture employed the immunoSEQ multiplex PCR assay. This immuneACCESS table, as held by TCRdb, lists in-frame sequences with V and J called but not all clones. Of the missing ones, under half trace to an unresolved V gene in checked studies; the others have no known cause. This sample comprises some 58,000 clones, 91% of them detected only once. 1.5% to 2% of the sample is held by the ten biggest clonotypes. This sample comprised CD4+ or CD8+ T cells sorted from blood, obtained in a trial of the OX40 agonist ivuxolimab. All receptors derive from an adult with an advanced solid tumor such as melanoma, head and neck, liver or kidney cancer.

The chain's CDR3 is CASSPSVSDTQYF. The CDR3 nucleotides read TGTGCCAGCAGCCCCTCTGTCTCAGATACGCAGTATTTT. The chain joins TRBV7-3 to TRBJ2-3; D call uncertain. CDR3 length: 13 amino acids. Deletions cut 5 bases from V and 4 bases from J, with 10 bases between. The germline V gene has CDR1 SGHTA and CDR2 FQGTGA.

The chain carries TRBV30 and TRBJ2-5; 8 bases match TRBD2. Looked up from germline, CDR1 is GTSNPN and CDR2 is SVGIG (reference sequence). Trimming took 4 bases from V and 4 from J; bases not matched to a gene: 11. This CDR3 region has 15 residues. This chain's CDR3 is CAWKEAGAVTETQYF. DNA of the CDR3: TGTGCCTGGAAGGAAGCGGGGGCAGTTACAGAGACCCAGTACTTC.

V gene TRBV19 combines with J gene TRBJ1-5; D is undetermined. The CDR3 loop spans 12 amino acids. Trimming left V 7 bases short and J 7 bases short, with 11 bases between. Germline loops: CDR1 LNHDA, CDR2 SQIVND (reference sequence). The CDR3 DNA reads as TGTGCCAGTAACCGGGGTGCCCAGCCCCAGCATTTT. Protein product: CASNRGAQPQHF.

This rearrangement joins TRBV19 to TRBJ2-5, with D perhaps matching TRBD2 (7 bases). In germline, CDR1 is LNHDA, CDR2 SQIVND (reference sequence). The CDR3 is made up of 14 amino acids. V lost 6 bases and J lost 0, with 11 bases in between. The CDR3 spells CASRGGGYQETQYF. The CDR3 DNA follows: TGTGCCAGTAGAGGGGGGGGGTACCAAGAGACCCAGTACTTC.

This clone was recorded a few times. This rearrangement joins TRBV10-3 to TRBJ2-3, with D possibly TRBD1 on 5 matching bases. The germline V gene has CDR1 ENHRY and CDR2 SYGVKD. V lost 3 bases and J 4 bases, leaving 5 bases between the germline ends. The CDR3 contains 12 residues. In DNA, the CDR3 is TGTGCCATCAGTGAAGGGGCAGATACGCAGTATTTT. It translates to CAISEGADTQYF.

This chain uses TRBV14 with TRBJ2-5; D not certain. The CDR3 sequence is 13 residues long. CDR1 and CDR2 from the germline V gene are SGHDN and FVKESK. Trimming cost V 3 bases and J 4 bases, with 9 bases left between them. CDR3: CASSHNLGETQYF. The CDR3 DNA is TGTGCCAGCAGCCATAACCTGGGAGAGACCCAGTACTTC.

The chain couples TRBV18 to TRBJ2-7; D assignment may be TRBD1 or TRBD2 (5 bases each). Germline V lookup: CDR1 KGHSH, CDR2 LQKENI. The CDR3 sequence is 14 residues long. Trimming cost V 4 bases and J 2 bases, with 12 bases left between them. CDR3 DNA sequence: TGTGCCAGCTCACAAACGCAGGGAGCCTACGAGCAGTACTTC. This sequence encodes CASSQTQGAYEQYF.

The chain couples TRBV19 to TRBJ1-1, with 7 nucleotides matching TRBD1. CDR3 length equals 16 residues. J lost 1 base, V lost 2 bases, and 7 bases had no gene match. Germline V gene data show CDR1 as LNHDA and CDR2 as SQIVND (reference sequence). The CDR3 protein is CASSITAGTENTEAFF. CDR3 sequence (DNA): TGTGCCAGTAGTATAACCGCCGGGACAGAGAACACTGAAGCTTTCTTT.

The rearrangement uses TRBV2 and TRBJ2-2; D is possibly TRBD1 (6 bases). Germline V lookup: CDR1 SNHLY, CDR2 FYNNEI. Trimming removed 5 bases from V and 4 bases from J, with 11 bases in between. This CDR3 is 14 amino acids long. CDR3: CASSSRGSTGELFF. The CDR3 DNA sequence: TGTGCCAGCAGTTCAAGGGGGAGCACCGGGGAGCTGTTTTTT. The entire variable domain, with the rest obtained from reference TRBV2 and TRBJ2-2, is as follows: EPEVTQTPSHQVTQMGQEVILRCVPISNHLYFYWYRQILGQKVEFLVSFYNNEISEKSEIFDDQFSVERPDGSNFTLKIRSTKLEDSAMYFCASSSRGSTGELFFGEGSRLTVL.

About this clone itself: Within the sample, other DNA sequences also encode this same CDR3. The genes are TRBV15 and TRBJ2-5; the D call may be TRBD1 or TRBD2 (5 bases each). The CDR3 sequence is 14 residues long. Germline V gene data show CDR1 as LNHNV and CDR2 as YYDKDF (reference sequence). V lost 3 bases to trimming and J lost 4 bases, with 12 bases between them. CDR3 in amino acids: CATSRDRGPETQYF. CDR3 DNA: TGTGCCACCAGCAGGGATCGGGGCCCAGAGACCCAGTACTTC.

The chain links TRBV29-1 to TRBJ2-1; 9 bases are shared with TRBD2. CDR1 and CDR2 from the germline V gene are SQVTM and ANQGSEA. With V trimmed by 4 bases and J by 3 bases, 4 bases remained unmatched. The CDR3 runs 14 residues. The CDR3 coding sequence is TGCAGCGTTGCCCCTAGCGGGAACTACAATGAGCAGTTCTTC. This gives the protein CSVAPSGNYNEQFF.

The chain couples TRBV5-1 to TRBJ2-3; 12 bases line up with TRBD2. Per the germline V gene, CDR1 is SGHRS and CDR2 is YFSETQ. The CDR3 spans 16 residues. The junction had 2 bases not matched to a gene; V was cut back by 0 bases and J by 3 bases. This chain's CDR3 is CASSLGLAGVTDTQYF. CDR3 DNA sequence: TGCGCCAGCAGCTTGGGACTAGCGGGAGTGACAGATACGCAGTATTTT.

In DNA form, the CDR3 reads TGTGCCAGCAGTCCAACGGATTATAGTTACAATGAGCAGTTCTTC. Translating gives CASSPTDYSYNEQFF. This chain links TRBV6-1 with TRBJ2-1; no firm D call. The CDR3 loop spans 15 amino acids. The germline V gene encodes CDR1 MNHNS and CDR2 SASEGT. Trimming shortened V by 5 bases and J by 4 bases, and 15 bases separated the two germline ends.

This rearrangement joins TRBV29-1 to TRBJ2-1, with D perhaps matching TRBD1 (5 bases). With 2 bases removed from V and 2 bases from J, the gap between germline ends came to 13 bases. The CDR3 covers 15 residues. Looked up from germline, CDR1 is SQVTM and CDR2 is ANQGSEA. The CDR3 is CSVELRLGPYNEQFF. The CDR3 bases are TGCAGCGTTGAATTAAGACTGGGGCCCTACAATGAGCAGTTCTTC.

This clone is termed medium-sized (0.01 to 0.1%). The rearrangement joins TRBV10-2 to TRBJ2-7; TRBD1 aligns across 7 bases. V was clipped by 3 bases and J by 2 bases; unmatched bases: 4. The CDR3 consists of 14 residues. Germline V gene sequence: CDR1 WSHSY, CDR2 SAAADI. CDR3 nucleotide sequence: TGCGCCAGCAGTGAAACAGGGGACCCCTACGAGCAGTACTTC. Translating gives CASSETGDPYEQYF.

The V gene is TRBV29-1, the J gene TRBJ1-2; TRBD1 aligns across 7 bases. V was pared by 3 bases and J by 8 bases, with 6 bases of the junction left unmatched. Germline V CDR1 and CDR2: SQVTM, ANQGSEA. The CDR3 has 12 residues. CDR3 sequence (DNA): TGCAGCGTTGATCTAGGGGGCGACGGCTACACCTTC. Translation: CSVDLGGDGYTF.

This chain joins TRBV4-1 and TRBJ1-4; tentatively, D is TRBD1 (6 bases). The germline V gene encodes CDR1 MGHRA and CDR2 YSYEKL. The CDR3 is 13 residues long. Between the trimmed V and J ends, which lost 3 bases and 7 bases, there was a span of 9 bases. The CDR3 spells CASSHFRGEKLFF. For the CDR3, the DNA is TGCGCCAGCAGCCACTTCAGGGGTGAAAAACTGTTTTTT.

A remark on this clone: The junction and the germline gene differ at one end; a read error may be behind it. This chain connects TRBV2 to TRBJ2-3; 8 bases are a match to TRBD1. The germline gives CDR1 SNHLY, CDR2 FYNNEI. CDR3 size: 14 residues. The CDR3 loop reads CASSEDRGRDTQYF. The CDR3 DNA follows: TGTGCCAGCAGCGAAGACAGGGGCAGGGATACGCAGTATTTT. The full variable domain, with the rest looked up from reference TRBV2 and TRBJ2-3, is EPEVTQTPSHQVTQMGQEVILRCVPISNHLYFYWYRQILGQKVEFLVSFYNNEISEKSEIFDDQFSVERPDGSNFTLKIRSTKLEDSAMYFCASSEDRGRDTQYFGPGTRLTVL.

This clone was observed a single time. CDR3: CASSGQLNTEAFF. Here the CDR3 DNA reads TGTGCCAGCAGCGGACAGTTGAACACTGAAGCTTTCTTT. The rearrangement joins TRBV14 to TRBJ1-1, with a possible D match to TRBD1 (6 bases). Germline V gives CDR1 SGHDN, CDR2 FVKESK. CDR3 length equals 13 residues. V was shortened by 5 bases and J by 0 bases, with 7 bases between the two germline ends.

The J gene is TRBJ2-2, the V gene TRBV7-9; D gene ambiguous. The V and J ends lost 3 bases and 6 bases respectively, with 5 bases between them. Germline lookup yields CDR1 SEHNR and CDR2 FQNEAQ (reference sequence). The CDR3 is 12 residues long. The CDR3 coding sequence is TGTGCCAGCAGCTTTTCTGCCGGGGAGCTGTTTTTT. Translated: CASSFSAGELFF.